The source of this TCR beta chain is a study of chronic HIV infection and antiretroviral therapy. This clonotype turned up a few times. A single record per CDR3 protein comes from TCRdb applying MiXCR to the 5' RACE reads. The repertoire includes some 37,000 distinct CDR3 sequences, 8% to 10% of them detected once, and 2.9% sits in the top ten. The specimen was peripheral blood. The TCR was taken from an adult who had HIV and had not received antiretroviral therapy, or was an uninfected healthy control (not recorded which).

DNA for the CDR3: TGTGCCATCAGTGTAGGACAGGGGTCAGATACGCAGTATTTT. It encodes CAISVGQGSDTQYF. The chain employs TRBV10-3 and TRBJ2-3; TRBD1 matches at 9 bases. V dropped 4 bases and J dropped 4; count of bases not matched to a gene: 3. Per germline, CDR1 ENHRY and CDR2 SYGVKD. This CDR3 has 14 residues.